Each of the 6 T cell receptor beta chains below was sequenced from the same sample in a study of cytomegalovirus exposure and HLA in healthy donors. Produced via immunoSEQ multiplex PCR; TCRdb's table is partial and in-frame only. The sample contains about 260,000 clones, around 91% of which appear only once. Sequenced: PBMCs. These TCRs come from a woman aged 25 to 39 in good health and CMV-seronegative.

This sequence joins TRBV27 and TRBJ2-3, with unresolved D. V lost 3 bases and J 4 bases, leaving 5 bases between the germline ends. Germline V gene sequence: CDR1 MNHEY, CDR2 SMNVEV (reference sequence). The CDR3 sequence is 12 residues long. The CDR3 loop reads CASSFSPDTQYF. The CDR3 DNA reads TGTGCCAGCAGTTTCAGCCCAGATACGCAGTATTTT.

The count of this clone is one. The chain recombines TRBV2 with TRBJ1-5; weak D call: TRBD1 (6 bases). V lost 7 bases, J lost 1 base, and 14 bases lay in between. The CDR3 totals 15 residues. The germline gives CDR1 SNHLY, CDR2 FYNNEI. CDR3 coding DNA: TGTGCCAGCAAATTGGCAGGGGTAAGCAATCAGCCCCAGCATTTT. Residues: CASKLAGVSNQPQHF.

The genes are TRBV29-1 and TRBJ2-4; D not certain. Germline lookup yields CDR1 SQVTM and CDR2 ANQGSEA. With 7 bases removed from V and 9 bases from J, the gap between germline ends came to 13 bases. CDR3 length equals 11 residues. The DNA for the CDR3 is TGCAGCGCCGAAGGGTCGGGCATTCAGTACTTC. Translation gives CSAEGSGIQYF. Full variable domain (remainder filled in from reference TRBV29-1 and TRBJ2-4): SAVISQKPSRDICQRGTSLTIQCQVDSQVTMMFWYRQQPGQSLTLIATANQGSEATYESGFVIDKFPISRPNLTFSTLTVSNMSPEDSSIYLCSAEGSGIQYFGAGTRLSVL.

The genes are TRBV6-6 and TRBJ2-3; no clear D gene. The length of the CDR3 is 12 residues. CDR1 and CDR2 (germline): MNHNY, SVGAGI (reference sequence). Trimming took 2 bases from V and 4 from J, leaving 4 bases between them. The CDR3 loop is CASSYPADTQYF. The CDR3 nucleotides are TGTGCCAGCAGTTACCCCGCAGATACGCAGTATTTT.

J is TRBJ2-3 and V is TRBV13, with 8 bases lining up with TRBD2. CDR3 size: 20 residues. Trimming took 5 bases from V and 0 from J; bases not matched to a gene: 19. CDR1 PRHDT and CDR2 FYEKMQ come from the germline V gene (reference sequence). The CDR3 nucleotides read TGTGCCAGCAGCACCCGCAATCCACTAGCGGATGCCACTAGCACAGATACGCAGTATTTT. Encoded protein: CASSTRNPLADATSTDTQYF.

As to this clone: Other nucleotide sequences from this sample produce the same CDR3. The chain combines TRBV9 with TRBJ2-7; D ambiguous. CDR3 size: 14 residues. Germline CDR1 and CDR2: SGDLS and YYNGEE. Trimming stripped 0 bases from V and 3 bases from J, with 10 bases between. CDR3 in DNA: TGTGCCAGCAGCGTAGGGGGTTCCAGCTACGAGCAGTACTTC. It translates to CASSVGGSSYEQYF. Drawing the rest from reference TRBV9 and TRBJ2-7, the complete variable domain is DSGVTQTPKHLITATGQRVTLRCSPRSGDLSVYWYQQSLDQGLQFLIQYYNGEERAKGNILERFSAQQFPDLHSELNLSSLELGDSALYFCASSVGGSSYEQYFGPGTRLTVT.